The 6 T cell receptor beta chains in this list originate from one sample, sequenced in a study of regulatory T cells in long-lasting Graves disease. Both iRepertoire HTBI primers and Arm-PCR of CDR3 regions were used to build the TCR beta libraries. MiXCR, applied by TCRdb to the multiplex PCR reads, yields one record per CDR3 protein. The table has approximately 360,000 distinct CDR3 sequences, about 23% seen once. The time point denotes: persistent/refractory GD, antithyroid drugs over 5 years with positive TRAb. Extracted RNA from PBMCs served as the source of the TCR library. Sequencing was performed on peripheral blood mononuclear cells (PBMCs), taken when the disease was refractory, from a patient treated with antithyroid drugs. All receptors derive from a woman in her 40s with Graves disease.

This clonotype was counted at least ten times. CDR3 nucleotide sequence: TGCAGTGCTTTTAGCGGGAGGGCCTTGAACGAGCAGTACTTC. Amino acid sequence: CSAFSGRALNEQYF. This chain connects TRBV20-1 to TRBJ2-7, with TRBD2 identical over 11 bases. Germline V gene lookup returns CDR1 DFQATT and CDR2 SNEGSKA (reference sequence). CDR3 size: 14 residues. V gave up 5 bases and J gave up 5 bases; unmatched junction bases: 8.

This chain joins TRBV5-1 and TRBJ1-1; TRBD1 agrees at 10 bases. The length of the CDR3 is 17 residues. With 4 bases clipped from V and 0 bases from J, the junction kept 9 bases outside the gene matches. The germline V gene encodes CDR1 SGHRS and CDR2 YFSETQ. The CDR3 sequence is CASSTGTGEKVNTEAFF. The CDR3 nucleotides are TGCGCCAGCAGCACTGGGACAGGGGAGAAAGTGAACACTGAAGCTTTCTTT.

This clonotype was recorded a few times. This sequence joins TRBV19 and TRBJ2-2; D may match TRBD1 or TRBD2 (6 bases each). This CDR3 has 15 residues. Germline CDR1 LNHDA, CDR2 SQIVND (reference sequence). V dropped 7 bases and J dropped 1 base, with 13 bases sitting between them. CDR3 nucleotides: TGTGCCAGTACATCGGGGGCGCGGAACACCGGGGAGCTGTTTTTT. This gives the protein CASTSGARNTGELFF.

This clonotype was seen only a few times. Sequence at one end of the junction differs from germline and may be a read error. The chain employs TRBV5-1 and TRBJ2-4; D may be TRBD2 (5 bases). Germline V gives CDR1 SGHRS, CDR2 YFSETQ. The CDR3 contains 13 residues. CDR3 in amino acids: CASSRGSKNTQYF. The CDR3 DNA sequence: TGCGCCAGCAGTCGGGGTTCCAAAAACACTCAGTACTTC.

The V gene is TRBV10-3, the J gene TRBJ1-3; TRBD1 matches 7 bases. V dropped 5 bases and J dropped 2; count of bases not matched to a gene: 6. The CDR3 is 15 residues long. Germline assignment: CDR1 ENHRY and CDR2 SYGVKD. CDR3 amino acids: CAISPDREAGNTIYF. DNA for the CDR3: TGTGCCATCAGTCCTGACAGGGAAGCTGGAAACACCATATATTTT.

As for this clonotype: A single base separates this from a much larger clone, so it may be a read error. This chain joins TRBV28 and TRBJ2-7; TRBD1 matches at 8 bases. The CDR3 is 14 residues long. Germline CDR1 MDHEN, CDR2 SYDVKM. The CDR3 reads CASSLFDRGYERYF. CDR3 in DNA: TGTGCCAGCAGTTTATTCGACAGGGGCTACGAGCGGTACTTC.